The 26 T cell receptor beta chains reported below all come from one sample, sequenced in a study of blood T cell repertoires in COVID-19. Sequencing used immunoSEQ multiplex PCR; TCRdb keeps in-frame clones, though not all of them. The table includes fewer than 250,000 clones, 80% to 90% detected once. Specimen: peripheral blood. These receptors all stem from a human donor in a cohort sampled during active COVID-19.

The rearrangement uses TRBV20-1 and TRBJ1-1; D uncertain. Looked up from germline, CDR1 is DFQATT and CDR2 is SNEGSKA (reference sequence). The CDR3 spans 10 residues. Trimming left V 0 bases short and J 10 bases short, with 6 bases between. The CDR3 loop reads CSARESGAFF. The CDR3 region has the DNA TGCAGTGCTAGAGAGTCGGGAGCTTTCTTT.

The genes are TRBV6-5 and TRBJ2-3; D is possibly TRBD2 (5 bases). The CDR3 covers 15 residues. Germline V gene lookup returns CDR1 MNHEY and CDR2 SVGAGI. Between the trimmed V and J ends, which lost 3 bases and 1 base, there was a span of 11 bases. CDR3 coding DNA: TGTGCCAGCAGTTATTCGGGGATCGGCACAGATACGCAGTATTTT. Translated, it gives CASSYSGIGTDTQYF.

This clone appeared a single time. This sequence joins TRBV29-1 and TRBJ2-3; D may be TRBD1 (6 bases). Germline V gene sequence: CDR1 SQVTM, CDR2 ANQGSEA. The V gene lost 6 bases and the J gene lost 4 bases, with 20 bases spanning the gap. The CDR3 runs to 15 residues. In DNA form, the CDR3 reads TGCAGCGTCTGGGCCCAAAGTACAGGGTCAGATACGCAGTATTTT. This sequence encodes CSVWAQSTGSDTQYF.

The rearrangement uses TRBV19 and TRBJ1-5; tentative D call: TRBD1 (6 bases). CDR3 length: 13 residues. Germline lookup yields CDR1 LNHDA and CDR2 SQIVND (reference sequence). V was shortened by 7 bases and J by 5 bases, with 12 bases between the two germline ends. CDR3 amino acids: CASKGGFYQPQHF. In nucleotides, the CDR3 is TGTGCCAGTAAGGGGGGGTTCTATCAGCCCCAGCATTTT.

The rearrangement joins TRBV19 to TRBJ2-7; 8 bases match TRBD2. Germline CDR1 reads LNHDA; CDR2 reads SQIVND (reference sequence). J lost 3 bases, V lost 3 bases, and 7 bases had no gene match. This CDR3 is 15 amino acids long. CDR3 in DNA: TGTGCCAGTAGTATCCAAAGCGGGAGTTACTACGAGCAGTACTTC. Its translation: CASSIQSGSYYEQYF. The variable domain in full, completed from reference TRBV19 and TRBJ2-7, reads DGGITQSPKYLFRKEGQNVTLSCEQNLNHDAMYWYRQDPGQGLRLIYYSQIVNDFQKGDIAEGYSVSREKKESFPLTVTSAQKNPTAFYLCASSIQSGSYYEQYFGPGTRLTVT.

J is TRBJ2-7 and V is TRBV6-1, with D hard to call. V lost 3 bases and J 0 bases, leaving 12 bases between the germline ends. CDR1 and CDR2 (germline): MNHNS, SASEGT. This CDR3 spans 15 amino acids. The CDR3 DNA is TGTGCCAGCAGTGATAAGTCTCTCAGCTCCTACGAGCAGTACGTC. Its protein product is CASSDKSLSSYEQYV.

The CDR3: CASSPGTVTQPQHF. DNA of the CDR3: TGTGCCAGCAGCCCCGGGACAGTCACTCAGCCCCAGCATTTT. The J gene is TRBJ1-5, the V gene TRBV7-2; 7 bases fit TRBD1. V lost 5 bases to trimming and J lost 6 bases; unmatched junction nucleotides: 7. Germline V CDR1 and CDR2: SGHTA, FQGNSA. This CDR3 comprises 14 residues.

In regard to this clone: Other nucleotide sequences from this sample produce the same CDR3. The chain links TRBV5-1 to TRBJ2-7, with TRBD2 matching over 7 bases. V trimming: 4 bases; J trimming: 7 bases; junction bases outside the gene matches: 5. The CDR3 has 12 residues. The germline CDR1 and CDR2 sequences are SGHRS and YFSETQ. CDR3 residues: CASSAPGGEQYV. DNA for the CDR3: TGCGCCAGCAGCGCCCCGGGGGGAGAGCAGTACGTC.

The chain recombines TRBV6-4 with TRBJ1-5; D gene uncertain. This CDR3 is 15 amino acids long. The V end lost 8 bases, the J end lost 5 bases, and 19 bases lay between the germline ends. CDR1 and CDR2 from the germline V gene are MRHNA and SNTAGT. Here the CDR3 DNA reads TGTGCCAGCCGTGGGAACGGAGGGAATCATCAGCCCCAGCATTTT. Translating it yields CASRGNGGNHQPQHF.

Only one count was recorded for this clone. The chain has TRBV7-6 and TRBJ2-1, with 7 bases lining up with TRBD1. This CDR3 is 15 amino acids long. Per the germline V gene, CDR1 is SGHVS and CDR2 is FNYEAQ. J gave up 6 bases and V 4 bases, and 9 bases lay outside the gene matches. Here the CDR3 reads CASSSITRQGNEQFF. As DNA, the CDR3 is TGTGCCAGCAGCTCTATCACTCGACAGGGCAATGAGCAGTTCTTC. Combining the CDR3 with reference TRBV7-6 and TRBJ2-1 gives the whole variable domain GAGVSQSPRYKVTKRGQDVALRCDPISGHVSLYWYRQALGQGPEFLTYFNYEAQQDKSGLPNDRFSAERPEGSISTLTIQRTEQRDSAMYRCASSSITRQGNEQFFGPGTRLTVL.

CDR3 DNA: TGTGCCATCAGTGGAGGGCTAGGTACGCAGTATTTT. It codes for CAISGGLGTQYF. The V and J genes are TRBV10-3 and TRBJ2-3, with D tentatively TRBD2 (5 bases). Trimming removed 4 bases from V and 8 bases from J, with 10 bases in between. The germline V gene encodes CDR1 ENHRY and CDR2 SYGVKD. The CDR3 loop spans 12 amino acids.

The chain has TRBV6-6 and TRBJ2-7; 13 bases agree with TRBD2. This CDR3 is 15 amino acids long. The germline gives CDR1 MNHNY, CDR2 SVGAGI (reference sequence). After removal of 6 bases from V and 4 bases from J, the junction contained 6 bases not matched to a gene. The CDR3 nucleotides are TGTGCCAGCAGACTCGGACTAGCGGGAGTGTACGAGCAGTACTTC. Amino acids: CASRLGLAGVYEQYF.

The chain employs TRBV3-1 (or the pseudogene TRBV3-2) and TRBJ2-1; 8 bases map to TRBD2. Per the germline V gene, CDR1 is LGHDT and CDR2 is YNNKEL (reference sequence). Trimming removed 2 bases from V and 4 bases from J; junction bases left unmatched: 4. The CDR3 contains 15 residues. CDR3 region: CASSQRGGPYNEQFF. As DNA, the CDR3 is TGTGCCAGCAGCCAACGGGGGGGCCCATACAATGAGCAGTTCTTC.

V usage is TRBV2 and J usage is TRBJ1-4; D is unclear. The CDR3 contains 14 residues. Germline V gives CDR1 SNHLY, CDR2 FYNNEI. Trimming left V 3 bases short and J 4 bases short, with 9 bases between. The CDR3 protein is CASSDPRNNEKLFF. CDR3 nucleotides: TGTGCCAGCAGTGACCCGAGAAATAATGAAAAACTGTTTTTT.

The chain joins TRBV4-2 to TRBJ2-3, with TRBD2 matching 9 bases. CDR1 LGHNA and CDR2 YNFKEQ come from the germline V gene. V dropped 4 bases and J dropped 5; count of bases not matched to a gene: 4. This CDR3 comprises 14 residues. Here the CDR3 DNA reads TGTGCCAGCAGCCGTGGCGGGAGGGAAGATACGCAGTATTTT. Translating gives CASSRGGREDTQYF.

The chain has TRBV28 and TRBJ1-5; a possible D gene is TRBD1 (6 bases). The CDR3 sequence is 15 residues long. Trimming shortened V by 5 bases and J by 6 bases, and 17 bases separated the two germline ends. Germline assignment: CDR1 MDHEN and CDR2 SYDVKM. Here the CDR3 DNA reads TGTGCCAGCAGTCCACCTACAGGGTGGGGTCAGCCCCAGCATTTT. Protein product: CASSPPTGWGQPQHF.

The chain joins TRBV5-5 to TRBJ2-5, with TRBD2 as a possible D gene (6 bases). This CDR3 contains 14 residues. Between the trimmed V and J ends, which lost 2 bases and 3 bases, there was a span of 11 bases. Germline V gene sequence: CDR1 SGHKS, CDR2 YYEKEE (reference sequence). CDR3 DNA: TGTGCCAGCAGCTTCGGTCTAGCGAAAGAGACCCAGTACTTC. This encodes CASSFGLAKETQYF.

J is TRBJ1-4 and V is TRBV5-6; the D gene is possibly TRBD1 (5 bases). This CDR3 has 13 amino acids. Germline V CDR1 and CDR2: SGHDT, YYEEEE. With 3 bases removed from V and 7 bases from J, the gap between germline ends came to 10 bases. CDR3 sequence reads: CASSYRFSEKLFF. The CDR3 DNA is TGTGCCAGCAGCTACAGGTTTTCTGAAAAACTGTTTTTT.

The V and J genes are TRBV24-1 and TRBJ2-1, with 12 bases identical to TRBD2. Losses at the gene ends were 4 bases for V and 8 bases for J; bases not matched to a gene: 11. This CDR3 is built from 17 residues. Germline assignment: CDR1 KGHDR and CDR2 SFDVKD. CDR3 coding DNA: TGTGCCACCAGTGAGGCCCTGACTAGCGGGAGCGGGCATGAGCAGTTCTTC. This translates into CATSEALTSGSGHEQFF.

The chain employs TRBV19 and TRBJ1-2; perhaps TRBD1 as D (5 bases). The CDR3 loop spans 15 amino acids. From germline, CDR1 is LNHDA and CDR2 SQIVND (reference sequence). Between the trimmed V and J ends, which lost 3 bases and 6 bases, there was a span of 17 bases. This chain's CDR3 is CASSISQGMYNGYTF. In DNA form, the CDR3 reads TGTGCCAGTAGTATTTCCCAGGGAATGTATAATGGCTACACCTTC.

This clone was found a few times. The rearrangement links TRBV7-9 to TRBJ1-2; the match to TRBD1 covers 9 bases. After removal of 5 bases from V and 2 bases from J, the junction contained 15 bases not matched to a gene. CDR1 is SEHNR and CDR2 is FQNEAQ in the germline V gene (reference sequence). The CDR3 is 18 amino acids. In nucleotides, the CDR3 is TGTGCCAGCAGCAACAGGGGGCGCGAATGGACGCCCAACTATGGCTACACCTTC. Translating gives CASSNRGREWTPNYGYTF.

The V call is TRBV15, the J call TRBJ1-4; 7 bases are a match to TRBD1. The CDR3 totals 15 residues. The V and J ends lost 2 bases and 5 bases, in that order; junction bases with no gene match: 5. Germline assignment: CDR1 LNHNV and CDR2 YYDKDF (reference sequence). CDR3 amino acids: CATSRPGQKNEKLFF. CDR3 coding DNA: TGTGCCACCAGCAGACCGGGACAGAAAAATGAAAAACTGTTTTTT.

This clone came up a few times. This rearrangement joins TRBV28 to TRBJ2-2; 13 bases align to TRBD2. J was trimmed by 3 bases and V by 5 bases; bases with no gene match: 3. The CDR3 covers 16 residues. Germline V gives CDR1 MDHEN, CDR2 SYDVKM. CDR3 in DNA: TGTGCCAGCAGTCTGACTAGCGGGAGGCACACCGGGGAGCTGTTTTTT. Its translation: CASSLTSGRHTGELFF. Looking up the rest from reference TRBV28 and TRBJ2-2 gives the full variable domain: DVKVTQSSRYLVKRTGEKVFLECVQDMDHENMFWYRQDPGLGLRLIYFSYDVKMKEKGDIPEGYSVSREKKERFSLILESASTNQTSMYLCASSLTSGRHTGELFFGEGSRLTVL.

The chain recombines TRBV2 with TRBJ2-3; possibly TRBD1 for D (5 bases). CDR3 size: 11 residues. Germline CDR1 reads SNHLY; CDR2 reads FYNNEI. With 4 bases removed from V and 12 bases from J, the gap between germline ends came to 11 bases. As DNA, the CDR3 is TGTGCCAGCAGTGGACAGATCCGACAGTATTTT. It codes for CASSGQIRQYF.

This chain uses TRBV5-1 with TRBJ1-1, with no clear D. The CDR3 is 14 residues long. Germline V gene lookup returns CDR1 SGHRS and CDR2 YFSETQ. The V gene lost 4 bases and the J gene lost 2 bases, with 12 bases spanning the gap. For the CDR3, the DNA is TGCGCCAGCAGCAGAGGGCGGGTAAACACTGAAGCTTTCTTT. Amino acids: CASSRGRVNTEAFF.

The chain couples TRBV5-6 to TRBJ2-3, with D perhaps TRBD1 (5 bases). The CDR3 is 16 residues long. Trimming took 1 base from V and 2 from J, leaving 14 bases between them. From germline, CDR1 is SGHDT and CDR2 YYEEEE. The CDR3: CASSLQGRPYTDTQYF. Here the CDR3 DNA reads TGTGCCAGCAGCTTGCAGGGCCGTCCTTACACAGATACGCAGTATTTT.